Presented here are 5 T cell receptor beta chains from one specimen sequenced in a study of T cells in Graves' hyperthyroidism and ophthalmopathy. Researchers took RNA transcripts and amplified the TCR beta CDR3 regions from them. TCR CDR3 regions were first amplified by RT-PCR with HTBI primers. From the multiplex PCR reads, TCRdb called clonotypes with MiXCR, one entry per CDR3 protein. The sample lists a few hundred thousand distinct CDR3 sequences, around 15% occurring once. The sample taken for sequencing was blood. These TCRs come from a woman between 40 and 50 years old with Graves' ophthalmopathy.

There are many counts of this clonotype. The CDR3 nucleotides read TGCAGTGCTGCAGCGGGTAGTAGGGCCTACAATGAGCAGTTCTTC. This codes for CSAAAGSRAYNEQFF. The chain recombines TRBV20-1 with TRBJ2-1, with a weak D call TRBD2 (6 bases). This CDR3 contains 15 residues. Germline V lookup: CDR1 DFQATT, CDR2 SNEGSKA (reference sequence). Trimming left V 5 bases short and J 2 bases short, with 16 bases between.

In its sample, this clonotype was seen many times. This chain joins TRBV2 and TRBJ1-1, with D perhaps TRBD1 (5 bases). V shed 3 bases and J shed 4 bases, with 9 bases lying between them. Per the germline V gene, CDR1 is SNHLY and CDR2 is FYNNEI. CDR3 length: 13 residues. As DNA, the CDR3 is TGTGCCAGCAGTGATTTTGGGGCCACTGAAGCTTTCTTT. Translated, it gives CASSDFGATEAFF.

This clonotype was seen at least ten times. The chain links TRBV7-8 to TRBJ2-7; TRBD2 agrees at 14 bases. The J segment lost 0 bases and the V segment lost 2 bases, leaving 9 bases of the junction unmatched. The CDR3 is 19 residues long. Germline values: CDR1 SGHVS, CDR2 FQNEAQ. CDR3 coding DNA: TGTGCCAGCAGCTTATCTCGGACTAGCGGGGGGCGTCGCTCCTACGAGCAGTACTTC. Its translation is CASSLSRTSGGRRSYEQYF.

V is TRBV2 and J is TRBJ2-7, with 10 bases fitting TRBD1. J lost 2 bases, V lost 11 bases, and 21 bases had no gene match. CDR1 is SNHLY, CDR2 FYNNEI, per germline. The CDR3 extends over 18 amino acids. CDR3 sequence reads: CAEDRGLTTGTGAYEQYF. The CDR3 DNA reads TGTGCCGAGGACAGGGGCCTAACAACCGGGACAGGGGCCTACGAGCAGTACTTC.

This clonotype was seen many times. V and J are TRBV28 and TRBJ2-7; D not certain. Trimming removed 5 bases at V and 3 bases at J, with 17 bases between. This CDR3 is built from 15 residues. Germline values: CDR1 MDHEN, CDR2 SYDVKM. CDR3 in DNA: TGTGCCAGCAGTGATCTGACAAGGTTACGCTACGAGCAGTACTTC. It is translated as CASSDLTRLRYEQYF.